The clone carrying this T cell receptor (beta chain) was seen many times. Its matching antigen is unknown. Naive CD8 T cells were picked out by sorting for CD8+CD4-CCR7+CD45RA+. The data derive from a study of molecular identifiers for immune sequencing clone quantification. Study-wide context: Within a replicate experiment, RNA obtained from either around 20,000 or 99,000 naive CD8 cells was divided into five aliquots, and four of those aliquots were then sequenced. Overall study findings and caveats: Barcode-sharing identical TCR molecules could underestimate highly expanded clone sizes. Whereas clones above 20 RNA copies held under 1% of naive-cell molecules, they held over 98% of effector molecules.

Each CDR3 protein gets one entry after TCRdb re-called the PCR reads with MiXCR. The sample consists of 30,000 to 45,000 distinct CDR3 sequences, around 20% of them appearing once. The sequence was collected from a human donor in good health. Some libraries in this study had Jurkat cell RNA spiked in. Sequencing was carried out using naive CD8+ T cells from blood, with Jurkat cell RNA spiked in. Indicated subset: FACS-sorted CD8+CD4-CCR7+CD45RA+ naive T cells.

The CDR3 DNA follows: TGTGCCAGCAGAGACGGGGGACAGGAGGGCTACACCTTC. Its translation: CASRDGGQEGYTF. V is TRBV6-2 or TRBV6-3 and J is TRBJ1-2; TRBD1 agrees at 8 bases. The germline V gene has CDR1 MNHEY and CDR2 SVGEGT. The CDR3 loop spans 13 amino acids. V lost 6 bases, J lost 8 bases, and 8 bases stayed unmatched.